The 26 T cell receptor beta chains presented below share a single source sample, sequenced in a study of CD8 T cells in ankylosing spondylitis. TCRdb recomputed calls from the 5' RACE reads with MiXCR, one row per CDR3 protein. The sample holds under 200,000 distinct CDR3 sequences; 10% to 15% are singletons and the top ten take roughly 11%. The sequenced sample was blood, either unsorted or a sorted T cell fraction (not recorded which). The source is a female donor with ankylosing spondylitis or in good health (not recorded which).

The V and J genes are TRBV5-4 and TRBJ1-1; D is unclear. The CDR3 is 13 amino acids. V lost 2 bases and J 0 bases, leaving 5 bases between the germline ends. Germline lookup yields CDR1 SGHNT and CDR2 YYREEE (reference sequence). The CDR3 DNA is TGTGCCAGCAGCTTTAATTTGAACACTGAAGCTTTCTTT. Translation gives CASSFNLNTEAFF.

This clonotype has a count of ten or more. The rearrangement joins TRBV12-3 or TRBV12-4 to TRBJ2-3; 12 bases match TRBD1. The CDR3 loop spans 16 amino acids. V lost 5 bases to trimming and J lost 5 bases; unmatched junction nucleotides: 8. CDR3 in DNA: TGTGCCAGCAGTCCCGGGGACAGGGGGCTTAGAGATACGCAGTATTTT. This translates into CASSPGDRGLRDTQYF.

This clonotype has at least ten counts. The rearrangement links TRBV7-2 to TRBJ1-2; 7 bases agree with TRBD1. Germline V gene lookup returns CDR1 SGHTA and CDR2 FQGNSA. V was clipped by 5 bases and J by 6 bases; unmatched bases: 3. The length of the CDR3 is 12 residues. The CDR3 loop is CASSPTGNGYTF. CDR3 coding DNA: TGTGCCAGCAGCCCGACAGGGAATGGCTACACCTTC.

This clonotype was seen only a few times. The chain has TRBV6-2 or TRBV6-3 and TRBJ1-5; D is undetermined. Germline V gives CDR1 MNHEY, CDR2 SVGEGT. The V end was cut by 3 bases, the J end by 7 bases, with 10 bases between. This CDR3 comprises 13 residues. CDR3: CASSYTGSQPQHF. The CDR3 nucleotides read TGTGCCAGCAGTTATACGGGGAGCCAGCCCCAGCATTTT.

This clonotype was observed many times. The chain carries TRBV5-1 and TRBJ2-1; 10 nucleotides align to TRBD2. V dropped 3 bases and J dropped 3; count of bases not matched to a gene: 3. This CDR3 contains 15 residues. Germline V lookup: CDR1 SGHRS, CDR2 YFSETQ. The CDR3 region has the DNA TGCGCCAGCAGCTCGTGGACTAGCGGCTACAATGAGCAGTTCTTC. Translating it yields CASSSWTSGYNEQFF.

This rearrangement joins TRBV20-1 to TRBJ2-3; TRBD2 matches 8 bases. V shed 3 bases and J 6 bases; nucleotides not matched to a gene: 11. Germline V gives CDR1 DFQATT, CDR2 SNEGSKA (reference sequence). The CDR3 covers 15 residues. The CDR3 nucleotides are TGCAGTGCTAGTTTCTCGGGAGGGCCGCGGGATACGCAGTATTTT. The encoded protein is CSASFSGGPRDTQYF.

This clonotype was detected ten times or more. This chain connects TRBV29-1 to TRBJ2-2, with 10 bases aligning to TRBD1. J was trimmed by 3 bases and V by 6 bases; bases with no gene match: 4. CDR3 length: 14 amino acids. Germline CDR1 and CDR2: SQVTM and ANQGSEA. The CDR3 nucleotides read TGCAGCGTGGGGACAGGGGCTCACACCGGGGAGCTGTTTTTT. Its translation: CSVGTGAHTGELFF.

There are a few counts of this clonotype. CDR3 DNA sequence: TGTGCCAGCATTAATGGGACCATAAATGAGCAGTTCTTC. This gives the protein CASINGTINEQFF. This chain uses TRBV7-9 with TRBJ2-1; D assignment may be TRBD1 or TRBD2 (5 bases each). Trimming removed 7 bases from V and 7 bases from J, with 14 bases in between. This CDR3 is 13 amino acids long. Germline CDR1 and CDR2: SEHNR and FQNEAQ (reference sequence).

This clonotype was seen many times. The CDR3 DNA follows: TGCAGTGCTTACCCCCATACTAGCGGGGGATACGAGCAGTACTTC. Protein sequence: CSAYPHTSGGYEQYF. The chain combines TRBV20-1 with TRBJ2-7; 11 nucleotides align to TRBD2. Germline V gene lookup returns CDR1 DFQATT and CDR2 SNEGSKA (reference sequence). The CDR3 has 15 amino acids. The junction had 10 bases not matched to a gene; V was cut back by 5 bases and J by 4 bases.

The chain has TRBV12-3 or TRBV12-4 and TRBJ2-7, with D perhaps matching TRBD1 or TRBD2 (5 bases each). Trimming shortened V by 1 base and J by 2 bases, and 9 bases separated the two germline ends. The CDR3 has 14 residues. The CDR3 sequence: CASSLGDGPYEQYF. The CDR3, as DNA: TGTGCCAGCAGTTTAGGGGACGGACCCTACGAGCAGTACTTC.

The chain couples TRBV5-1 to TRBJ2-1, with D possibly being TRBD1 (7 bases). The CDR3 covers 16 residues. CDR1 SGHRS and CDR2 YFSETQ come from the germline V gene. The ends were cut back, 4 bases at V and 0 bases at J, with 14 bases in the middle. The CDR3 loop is CASSTRQGGSYNEQFF. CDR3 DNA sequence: TGCGCCAGCAGCACCAGACAGGGAGGCTCCTACAATGAGCAGTTCTTC.

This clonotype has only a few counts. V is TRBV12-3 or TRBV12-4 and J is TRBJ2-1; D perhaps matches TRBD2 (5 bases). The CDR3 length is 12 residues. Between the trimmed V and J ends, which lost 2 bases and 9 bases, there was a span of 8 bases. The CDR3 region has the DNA TGTGCCAGCAGTTTAACAGCGGCTGAGCAGTTCTTC. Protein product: CASSLTAAEQFF.

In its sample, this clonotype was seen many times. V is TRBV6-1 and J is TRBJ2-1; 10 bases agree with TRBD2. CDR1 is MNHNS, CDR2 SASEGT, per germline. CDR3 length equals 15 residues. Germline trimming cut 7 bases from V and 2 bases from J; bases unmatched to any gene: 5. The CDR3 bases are TGTGCCAGCATGATTCTAGCGGGAGCCTACAATGAGCAGTTCTTC. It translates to CASMILAGAYNEQFF.

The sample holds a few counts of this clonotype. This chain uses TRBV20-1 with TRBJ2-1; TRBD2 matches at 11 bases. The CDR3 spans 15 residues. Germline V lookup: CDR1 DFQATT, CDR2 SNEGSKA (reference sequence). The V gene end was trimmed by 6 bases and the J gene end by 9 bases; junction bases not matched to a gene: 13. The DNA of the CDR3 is TGCAGTGCGAACCAACTAGCGGGAGACGTCCCTGAGCAGTTCTTC. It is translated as CSANQLAGDVPEQFF.

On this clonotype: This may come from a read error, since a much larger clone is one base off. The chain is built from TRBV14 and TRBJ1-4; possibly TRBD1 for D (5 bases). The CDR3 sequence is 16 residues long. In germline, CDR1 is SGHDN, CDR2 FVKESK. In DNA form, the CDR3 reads TGTGCCAGCAGCCAAGAAAGTAGACAGAAAAATGAAAAACTGCTTTTT. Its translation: CASSQESRQKNEKLLF.

CDR3 sequence reads: CAIGPGQGIYEQYF. The CDR3 DNA reads as TGTGCCATCGGCCCGGGACAGGGGATCTACGAGCAGTACTTC. V is TRBV10-3 and J is TRBJ2-7, with 10 bases aligning to TRBD1. CDR1 is ENHRY, CDR2 SYGVKD, per germline. V gave up 8 bases and J gave up 3 bases; unmatched junction bases: 7. CDR3 size: 14 residues.

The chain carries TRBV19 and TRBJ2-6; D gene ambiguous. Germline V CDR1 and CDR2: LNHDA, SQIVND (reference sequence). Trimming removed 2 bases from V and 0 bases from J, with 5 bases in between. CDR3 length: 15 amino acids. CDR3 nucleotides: TGTGCCAGTAGTATAACCAGCTCTGGGGCCAACGTCCTGACTTTC. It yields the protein CASSITSSGANVLTF.

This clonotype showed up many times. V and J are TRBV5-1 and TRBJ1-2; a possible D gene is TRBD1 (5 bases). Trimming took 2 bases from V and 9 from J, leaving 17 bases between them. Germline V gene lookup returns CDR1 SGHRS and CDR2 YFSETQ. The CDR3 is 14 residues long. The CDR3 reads CASSFGTLVGSYTF. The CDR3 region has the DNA TGCGCCAGCAGCTTCGGGACGTTGGTAGGGAGCTACACCTTC.

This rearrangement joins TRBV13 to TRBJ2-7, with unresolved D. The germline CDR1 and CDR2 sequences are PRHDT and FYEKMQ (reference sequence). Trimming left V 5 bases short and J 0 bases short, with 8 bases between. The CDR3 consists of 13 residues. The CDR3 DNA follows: TGTGCCAGCAGCCAGAACTTCTCCTACGAGCAGTACTTC. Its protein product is CASSQNFSYEQYF.

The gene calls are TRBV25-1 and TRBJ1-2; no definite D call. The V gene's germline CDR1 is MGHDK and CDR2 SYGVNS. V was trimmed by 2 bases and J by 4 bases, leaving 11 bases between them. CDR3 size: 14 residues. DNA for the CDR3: TGTGCCAGCAGTGAACCCTGGCGGGGCTATGGCTACACCTTC. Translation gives CASSEPWRGYGYTF.

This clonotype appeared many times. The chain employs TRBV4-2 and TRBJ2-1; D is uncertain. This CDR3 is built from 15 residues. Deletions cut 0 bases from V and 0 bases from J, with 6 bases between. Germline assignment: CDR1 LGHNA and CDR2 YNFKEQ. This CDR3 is CASSQDPSSYNEQFF. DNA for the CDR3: TGTGCCAGCAGCCAAGATCCTAGCTCCTACAATGAGCAGTTCTTC.

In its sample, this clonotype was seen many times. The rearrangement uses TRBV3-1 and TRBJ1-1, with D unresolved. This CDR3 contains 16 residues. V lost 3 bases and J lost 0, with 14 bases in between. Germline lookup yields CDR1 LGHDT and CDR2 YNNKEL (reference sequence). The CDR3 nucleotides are TGTGCCAGCAGCCATCACGGGTCCCGGATGAACACTGAAGCTTTCTTT. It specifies CASSHHGSRMNTEAFF.

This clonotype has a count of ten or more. This CDR3 reads CASSSYTYEQYF. CDR3 DNA sequence: TGTGCCAGCAGTTCTTACACGTACGAGCAGTACTTC. The chain couples TRBV28 to TRBJ2-7; D is unresolved. CDR1 and CDR2 (germline): MDHEN, SYDVKM. The CDR3 has 12 amino acids. V shed 4 bases and J shed 4 bases, with 8 bases lying between them.

CDR3 DNA sequence: TGTGCCAGCAGACAGGTCGTCTACGAGCAGTACTTC. It encodes CASRQVVYEQYF. The chain is built from TRBV6-2 or TRBV6-3 and TRBJ2-7; D possibly corresponds to TRBD1 (5 bases). The CDR3 has 12 residues. V was shortened by 6 bases and J by 3 bases, with 9 bases between the two germline ends. Germline V lookup: CDR1 MNHEY, CDR2 SVGEGT.

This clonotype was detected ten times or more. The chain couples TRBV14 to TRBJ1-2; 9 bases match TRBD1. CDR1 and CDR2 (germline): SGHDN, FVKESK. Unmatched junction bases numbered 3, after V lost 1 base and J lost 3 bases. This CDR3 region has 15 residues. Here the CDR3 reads CASSQGTGGYYGYTF. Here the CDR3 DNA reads TGTGCCAGCAGCCAAGGAACAGGGGGCTACTATGGCTACACCTTC.

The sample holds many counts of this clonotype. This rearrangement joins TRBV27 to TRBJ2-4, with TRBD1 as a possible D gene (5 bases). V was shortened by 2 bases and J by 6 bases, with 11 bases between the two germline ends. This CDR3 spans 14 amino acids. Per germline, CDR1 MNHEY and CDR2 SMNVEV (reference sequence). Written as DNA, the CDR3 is TGTGCCAGCAGTTTAATAGGGGCTGGAAACATTCAGTACTTC. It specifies CASSLIGAGNIQYF.